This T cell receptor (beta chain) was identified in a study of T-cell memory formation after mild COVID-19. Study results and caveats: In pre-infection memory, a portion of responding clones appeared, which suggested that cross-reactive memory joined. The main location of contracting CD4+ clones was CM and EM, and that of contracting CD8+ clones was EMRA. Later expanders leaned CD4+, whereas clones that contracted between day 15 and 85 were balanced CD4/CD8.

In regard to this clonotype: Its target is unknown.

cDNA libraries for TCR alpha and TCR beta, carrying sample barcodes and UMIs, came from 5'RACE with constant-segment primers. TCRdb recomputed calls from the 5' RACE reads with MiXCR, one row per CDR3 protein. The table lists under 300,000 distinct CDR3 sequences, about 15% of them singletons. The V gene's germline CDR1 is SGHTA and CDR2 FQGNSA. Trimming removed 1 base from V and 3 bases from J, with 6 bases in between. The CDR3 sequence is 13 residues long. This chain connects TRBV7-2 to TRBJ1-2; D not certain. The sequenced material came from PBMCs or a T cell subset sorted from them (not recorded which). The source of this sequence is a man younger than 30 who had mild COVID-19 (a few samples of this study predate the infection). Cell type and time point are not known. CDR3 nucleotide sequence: TGTGCCAGCAGCTTAGTCCCATACTATGGCTACACCTTC. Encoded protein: CASSLVPYYGYTF.